Listed here are 28 T cell receptor beta chains from one sample, sequenced in a study of T cell responses to AZD1222 COVID-19 vaccine. Sequencing used immunoSEQ multiplex PCR; TCRdb keeps in-frame clones, though not all of them. The sample yields about 150,000 clones, 88% seen once. The sequencing here drew on peripheral blood, taken after recovery from COVID-19. Source of these receptors: an adult who had recovered from COVID-19.

The CDR3 sequence is CASSYVVAGETQYF. The CDR3 coding sequence is TGTGCCAGCAGTTACGTCGTAGCCGGCGAGACCCAGTACTTC. This chain joins TRBV6-2 or TRBV6-3 and TRBJ2-5; D is unclear. CDR1 is MNHEY, CDR2 SVGEGT, per germline. The CDR3 is 14 amino acids. V lost 2 bases, J lost 5 bases, and 12 bases lay in between.

This clone was observed a few times. The J gene is TRBJ2-1, the V gene TRBV7-2; D might be TRBD1 or TRBD2, each matching 5 bases. The germline V gene encodes CDR1 SGHTA and CDR2 FQGNSA. The V gene lost 6 bases and the J gene lost 7 bases, with 19 bases spanning the gap. This CDR3 spans 15 amino acids. CDR3 DNA sequence: TGTGCCAGCAGACCGGGGTCAGGGCTGTTTAATGAGCAGTTCTTC. Translation: CASRPGSGLFNEQFF. Based on the CDR3 plus reference TRBV7-2 and TRBJ2-1, the full variable domain is GAGVSQSPSNKVTEKGKDVELRCDPISGHTALYWYRQSLGQGLEFLIYFQGNSAPDKSGLPSDRFSAERTGGSVSTLTIQRTQQEDSAVYLCASRPGSGLFNEQFFGPGTRLTVL.

J is TRBJ2-3 and V is TRBV5-1; TRBD1 is a possible D gene (5 bases). The CDR3 covers 14 residues. Trimming shortened V by 0 bases and J by 6 bases, and 11 bases separated the two germline ends. Germline CDR1 SGHRS, CDR2 YFSETQ. The CDR3 reads CASSLAQGRDTQYF. The CDR3 coding sequence is TGCGCCAGCAGCTTGGCCCAGGGTAGGGATACGCAGTATTTT.

This chain uses TRBV5-4 with TRBJ1-1; D is perhaps TRBD1 (5 bases). Trimming cost V 4 bases and J 0 bases, with 13 bases left between them. This CDR3 comprises 15 residues. Germline V CDR1 and CDR2: SGHNT, YYREEE (reference sequence). For the CDR3, the DNA is TGTGCCAGCAGCGGTACCGGGGCCTTGAACACTGAAGCTTTCTTT. Amino acids: CASSGTGALNTEAFF. Supplemented by reference TRBV5-4 and TRBJ1-1, the full variable domain reads ETGVTQSPTHLIKTRGQQVTLRCSSQSGHNTVSWYQQALGQGPQFIFQYYREEENGRGNFPPRFSGLQFPNYSSELNVNALELDDSALYLCASSGTGALNTEAFFGQGTRLTVV.

The chain joins TRBV5-1 to TRBJ2-5; D might be TRBD1 (5 bases). Germline CDR1 SGHRS, CDR2 YFSETQ. V gave up 0 bases and J gave up 2 bases, with 8 bases separating them. The CDR3 contains 14 residues. CDR3 in amino acids: CASSLDRPQETQYF. The CDR3 bases are TGCGCCAGCAGCTTGGACAGGCCTCAAGAGACCCAGTACTTC. Full variable domain (outside the CDR3, taken from reference TRBV5-1 and TRBJ2-5): KAGVTQTPRYLIKTRGQQVTLSCSPISGHRSVSWYQQTPGQGLQFLFEYFSETQRNKGNFPGRFSGRQFSNSRSEMNVSTLELGDSALYLCASSLDRPQETQYFGPGTRLLVL.

CDR3 bases: TGTGCCAGCACCCTCACAGGGAGGTTCACTGAAGCTTTCTTT. The encoded protein is CASTLTGRFTEAFF. V usage is TRBV5-4 and J usage is TRBJ1-1, with D possibly TRBD1 on 6 matching bases. Trimming removed 6 bases from V and 4 bases from J, with 16 bases in between. The CDR3 totals 14 residues. CDR1 is SGHNT and CDR2 is YYREEE in the germline V gene (reference sequence).

This clone showed up just once. The V call is TRBV29-1, the J call TRBJ2-7, with D unresolved. The ends were cut back, 4 bases at V and 6 bases at J, with 16 bases in the middle. The CDR3 length is 13 residues. Germline V gene lookup returns CDR1 SQVTM and CDR2 ANQGSEA. Here the CDR3 reads CSVGTAQPTEQYF. DNA of the CDR3: TGCAGCGTTGGGACCGCCCAACCTACCGAGCAGTACTTC.

V and J are TRBV4-3 and TRBJ2-7; D is undetermined. Germline loops: CDR1 LGHNA, CDR2 YSLEER. Trimming shortened V by 4 bases and J by 2 bases, and 12 bases separated the two germline ends. CDR3 length: 14 residues. CDR3 amino acids: CASSPFTGAYEQYF. In nucleotides, the CDR3 is TGCGCCAGCAGCCCTTTCACTGGGGCCTACGAGCAGTACTTC.

The rearrangement links TRBV6-5 to TRBJ1-1; a weak D match, TRBD1 (5 bases). The CDR3 is 15 residues long. V was clipped by 0 bases and J by 1 base, with 9 bases between them. Germline V lookup: CDR1 MNHEY, CDR2 SVGAGI. CDR3 DNA: TGTGCCAGCAGTTACTCACCAGGGACGAACACTGAAGCTTTCTTT. Protein product: CASSYSPGTNTEAFF.

CDR3 DNA: TGTGCCACCACGGTCCGAGCGGGCAATCAGCCCCAGCATTTT. It encodes CATTVRAGNQPQHF. This chain joins TRBV15 and TRBJ1-5; D is unresolved. Germline V gives CDR1 LNHNV, CDR2 YYDKDF (reference sequence). Trimming left V 7 bases short and J 2 bases short, with 12 bases between. The CDR3 consists of 14 residues.

The chain joins TRBV18 to TRBJ1-3, with a possible D match to TRBD1 (6 bases). Germline V gene sequence: CDR1 KGHSH, CDR2 LQKENI. The length of the CDR3 is 17 residues. V was shortened by 0 bases and J by 0 bases, with 12 bases between the two germline ends. In nucleotides, the CDR3 is TGTGCCAGCTCACCACCGCTCAGGGGTTACTCTGGAAACACCATATATTTT. Amino acids: CASSPPLRGYSGNTIYF.

V gene TRBV9 combines with J gene TRBJ1-3; D is undetermined. Germline CDR1 and CDR2: SGDLS and YYNGEE. There are 14 residues in the CDR3. Between the trimmed V and J ends, which lost 1 base and 0 bases, there was a span of 5 bases. Here the CDR3 DNA reads TGTGCCAGCAGCGTAAAACACTCTGGAAACACCATATATTTT. Protein sequence: CASSVKHSGNTIYF. Using reference TRBV9 and TRBJ1-3 for the parts outside the CDR3, the full variable domain is DSGVTQTPKHLITATGQRVTLRCSPRSGDLSVYWYQQSLDQGLQFLIQYYNGEERAKGNILERFSAQQFPDLHSELNLSSLELGDSALYFCASSVKHSGNTIYFGEGSWLTVV.

The genes are TRBV19 and TRBJ2-1, with D maybe TRBD1 (6 bases). With 2 bases removed from V and 7 bases from J, the gap between germline ends came to 12 bases. In germline, CDR1 is LNHDA, CDR2 SQIVND (reference sequence). This CDR3 spans 14 amino acids. The CDR3 is CASSIRQESNEQFF. The CDR3 DNA follows: TGTGCCAGTAGTATAAGACAGGAGTCGAATGAGCAGTTCTTC.

The gene calls are TRBV7-2 and TRBJ2-3, with TRBD2 as a possible D gene (5 bases). There are 13 residues in the CDR3. Germline V lookup: CDR1 SGHTA, CDR2 FQGNSA. V lost 8 bases to trimming and J lost 1 base, with 10 bases between them. CDR3: CASRDSGTDTQYF. CDR3 DNA: TGTGCCAGCCGCGATAGCGGCACAGATACGCAGTATTTT.

J is TRBJ2-5 and V is TRBV29-1; 15 nucleotides agree with TRBD2. In germline, CDR1 is SQVTM, CDR2 ANQGSEA. V was clipped by 6 bases and J by 6 bases; unmatched bases: 2. The length of the CDR3 is 13 residues. CDR3 coding DNA: TGCAGCGTCGGACTAGCGGGGGGGCAGACCCAGTACTTC. Protein sequence: CSVGLAGGQTQYF.

V gene TRBV6-4 combines with J gene TRBJ2-2; TRBD2 matches at 11 bases. Germline CDR1 and CDR2: MRHNA and SNTAGT. CDR3 length: 19 residues. V was pared by 0 bases and J by 0 bases, with 6 bases of the junction left unmatched. The CDR3 protein is CASSDSWLAGGPNTGELFF. The CDR3 region has the DNA TGTGCCAGCAGTGACTCATGGCTAGCGGGGGGCCCGAACACCGGGGAGCTGTTTTTT.

CDR3 bases: TGTGCCAGCAGCTTAAACGCCAATTCACCCCTCCACTTT. Encoded protein: CASSLNANSPLHF. The chain links TRBV7-3 to TRBJ1-6; no clear D gene. Trimming took off 1 base at V and 7 bases at J, with 5 bases between the two ends. CDR1 is SGHTA and CDR2 is FQGTGA in the germline V gene. This CDR3 is built from 13 residues.

The V and J genes are TRBV7-8 and TRBJ1-4, with a possible D match to TRBD1 (6 bases). Germline V CDR1 and CDR2: SGHVS, FQNEAQ. The V end was cut by 2 bases, the J end by 2 bases, with 12 bases between. The CDR3 consists of 16 residues. CDR3 in DNA: TGTGCCAGCAGCTTACGATCCAGGGGTACTAATGAAAAACTGTTTTTT. Its translation is CASSLRSRGTNEKLFF.

This clone has only one observation. V is TRBV9 and J is TRBJ1-3; a possible D gene is TRBD1 (5 bases). The V gene's germline CDR1 is SGDLS and CDR2 YYNGEE. CDR3 length: 15 residues. V was clipped by 3 bases and J by 2 bases, with 12 bases between them. The CDR3 DNA reads as TGTGCCAGCAGCGATACAGGTAGCGCTGGAAACACCATATATTTT. Translating gives CASSDTGSAGNTIYF.

The CDR3 DNA reads as TGTGCCAGTAGTATACACCTGGGCTCAAGCGGGCAGTACTTC. Its translation is CASSIHLGSSGQYF. V gene TRBV19 combines with J gene TRBJ2-7; tentative D call: TRBD2 (5 bases). This CDR3 spans 14 amino acids. Between the trimmed V and J ends, which lost 2 bases and 9 bases, there was a span of 17 bases. CDR1 LNHDA and CDR2 SQIVND come from the germline V gene (reference sequence).

Remarks on this clone: The sample has other DNA sequences that encode this CDR3 too. The chain joins TRBV9 to TRBJ2-3, with D tentatively TRBD2 (6 bases). There are 15 residues in the CDR3. V lost 2 bases and J 0 bases, leaving 10 bases between the germline ends. Germline lookup yields CDR1 SGDLS and CDR2 YYNGEE. In DNA form, the CDR3 reads TGTGCCAGCAGCGTCTCTGGGACTAGCACAGATACGCAGTATTTT. Amino acid sequence: CASSVSGTSTDTQYF.

The chain combines TRBV10-2 with TRBJ1-6, with D unclear. CDR3 length: 17 residues. Per the germline V gene, CDR1 is WSHSY and CDR2 is SAAADI. V lost 2 bases, J lost 0 bases, and 11 bases lay in between. CDR3 protein: CASSERGGVSYNSPLHF. In nucleotides, the CDR3 is TGCGCCAGCAGTGAGCGGGGAGGAGTCTCCTATAATTCACCCCTCCACTTT.

J is TRBJ2-2 and V is TRBV5-4; D is possibly TRBD2 (6 bases). V gave up 4 bases and J gave up 5 bases, with 15 bases separating them. The CDR3 has 15 amino acids. Germline CDR1 and CDR2: SGHNT and YYREEE (reference sequence). CDR3 sequence reads: CASSNLGAGTGELFF. CDR3 sequence (DNA): TGTGCCAGCAGCAATTTGGGCGCGGGAACCGGGGAGCTGTTTTTT.

The genes are TRBV6-1 and TRBJ1-3, with D unresolved. There are 13 residues in the CDR3. V lost 2 bases, J lost 5 bases, and 7 bases lay in between. The germline V gene encodes CDR1 MNHNS and CDR2 SASEGT. Written as DNA, the CDR3 is TGTGCCAGCAGTGAAACCCAACGAAACACCATATATTTT. This encodes CASSETQRNTIYF.

This chain joins TRBV7-3 and TRBJ2-7; possibly TRBD2 for D (6 bases). The CDR3 sequence is 15 residues long. From germline, CDR1 is SGHTA and CDR2 FQGTGA. Trimming removed 0 bases from V and 3 bases from J, with 12 bases in between. In nucleotides, the CDR3 is TGTGCCAGCAGCTTAACGGGGGGTCCCGACTACGAGCAGTACTTC. This sequence encodes CASSLTGGPDYEQYF.

V gene TRBV11-3 combines with J gene TRBJ2-4, with D possibly called TRBD1 or TRBD2 (7 bases each). Trimming stripped 2 bases from V and 10 bases from J, with 15 bases between. Germline CDR1 and CDR2: SGHNT and YENEEA. The CDR3 has 14 residues. The CDR3, as DNA: TGTGCCAGCAGCTTAAGGCAGGGGGGGTCAATTCAGTACTTC. This codes for CASSLRQGGSIQYF.

The chain joins TRBV5-1 to TRBJ2-3; 7 bases agree with TRBD2. V was clipped by 2 bases and J by 3 bases; unmatched bases: 9. The CDR3 runs 16 residues. Germline V gives CDR1 SGHRS, CDR2 YFSETQ. The CDR3 DNA follows: TGCGCCAGCAGCTTCCCTGGGTCGGGAGGAACAGATACGCAGTATTTT. Its translation is CASSFPGSGGTDTQYF. The full variable domain, rest sourced from reference TRBV5-1 and TRBJ2-3, is KAGVTQTPRYLIKTRGQQVTLSCSPISGHRSVSWYQQTPGQGLQFLFEYFSETQRNKGNFPGRFSGRQFSNSRSEMNVSTLELGDSALYLCASSFPGSGGTDTQYFGPGTRLTVL.

The V call is TRBV9, the J call TRBJ2-2; 10 bases are a match to TRBD2. CDR3 length: 16 amino acids. V shed 0 bases, J shed 4 bases, and the junction held 3 bases outside the gene matches. From germline, CDR1 is SGDLS and CDR2 YYNGEE. CDR3 sequence: CASSVAQRGGTGELFF. In DNA form, the CDR3 reads TGTGCCAGCAGCGTAGCACAGCGGGGGGGCACCGGGGAGCTGTTTTTT.